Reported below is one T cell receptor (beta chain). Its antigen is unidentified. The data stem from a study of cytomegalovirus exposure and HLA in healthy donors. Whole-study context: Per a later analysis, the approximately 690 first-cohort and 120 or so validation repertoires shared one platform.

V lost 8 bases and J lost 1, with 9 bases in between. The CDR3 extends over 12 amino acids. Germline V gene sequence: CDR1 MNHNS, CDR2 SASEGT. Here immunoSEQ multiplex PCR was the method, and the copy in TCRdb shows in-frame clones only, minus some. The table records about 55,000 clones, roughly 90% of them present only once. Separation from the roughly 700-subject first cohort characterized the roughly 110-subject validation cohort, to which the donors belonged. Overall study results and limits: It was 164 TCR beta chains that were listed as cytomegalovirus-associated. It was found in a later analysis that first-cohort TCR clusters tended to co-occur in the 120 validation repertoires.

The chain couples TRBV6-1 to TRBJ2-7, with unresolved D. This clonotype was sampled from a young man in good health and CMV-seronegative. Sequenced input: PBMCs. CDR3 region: CASGPGSYEQYF. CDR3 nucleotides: TGTGCCAGCGGCCCTGGTTCCTACGAGCAGTACTTC.